The 7 T cell receptor beta chains in this list originate from one sample, sequenced in a study of vaccination effects on CD4 cells after COVID-19. TCRdb's table, derived via immunoSEQ multiplex PCR, lists solely in-frame clones and lacks some. This repertoire shows 70,000 or so clones, less than 75% found once; its top ten account for about 2.3%. The culture ran for about 11 days, and then CD4+ T cells were isolated. Subjects were given two BNT162b2 or mRNA-1273 vaccine doses. No antigens are known for them. The specimen was CD4+ T cells from PBMCs cultured without peptide, collected after COVID-19 vaccination. These receptors all stem from a human donor who received a COVID-19 vaccine.

The table lists this clone with a count of one. The chain couples TRBV9 to TRBJ2-7; 10 bases map to TRBD2. Germline V gene sequence: CDR1 SGDLS, CDR2 YYNGEE. The CDR3 consists of 15 residues. V trimming: 3 bases; J trimming: 2 bases; junction bases outside the gene matches: 5. The CDR3 DNA reads as TGTGCCAGCAGCGGCATAGCGGGGGGTCCCTACGAGCAGTACGTC. It specifies CASSGIAGGPYEQYV.

V and J are TRBV19 and TRBJ1-1; D is uncertain. The CDR3 spans 13 residues. V lost 6 bases, J lost 10 bases, and 18 bases lay in between. Looked up from germline, CDR1 is LNHDA and CDR2 is SQIVND (reference sequence). CDR3 residues: CASRWTPTARAFF. The DNA of the CDR3 is TGTGCCAGTAGGTGGACCCCCACAGCTCGAGCTTTCTTT.

There are a few counts of this clone. The CDR3 DNA reads as TGTGCCAGCAGCTTAGTTGACAGGGACCCTTCTGGCTACACCTTC. Amino acid sequence: CASSLVDRDPSGYTF. The rearrangement uses TRBV7-2 and TRBJ1-2; 7 bases are shared with TRBD1. CDR3 length equals 15 residues. Germline lookup yields CDR1 SGHTA and CDR2 FQGNSA. With 1 base clipped from V and 7 bases from J, the junction kept 9 bases outside the gene matches.

The chain uses TRBV14 and TRBJ2-2; D is ambiguous. CDR3 length: 12 amino acids. V was trimmed by 6 bases and J by 7 bases, leaving 9 bases between them. CDR1 is SGHDN, CDR2 FVKESK, per germline. The CDR3 protein is CASSQTFGELFF. The CDR3 coding sequence is TGTGCCAGCAGTCAGACCTTCGGGGAGCTGTTTTTT.

This clone is a singleton in its sample. This chain connects TRBV11-2 to TRBJ2-5; weak D call: TRBD2 (5 bases). Germline-derived CDR1 and CDR2 are SGHAT and FQNNGV. CDR3 size: 13 residues. Trimming removed 1 base from V and 6 bases from J, with 9 bases in between. The CDR3 loop is CASSLAGMKTQYF. CDR3 DNA: TGTGCCAGCAGCTTAGCCGGGATGAAGACCCAGTACTTC.

This chain connects TRBV4-1 to TRBJ2-1, with 11 bases fitting TRBD2. This CDR3 spans 20 amino acids. With 2 bases clipped from V and 0 bases from J, the junction kept 12 bases outside the gene matches. Germline V gene data show CDR1 as MGHRA and CDR2 as YSYEKL. The CDR3: CASSQPPGLADPSSYNEQFF. The CDR3 region has the DNA TGCGCCAGCAGCCAACCCCCGGGACTAGCGGACCCGAGCTCCTACAATGAGCAGTTCTTC.

J is TRBJ2-1 and V is TRBV19, with 9 bases identical to TRBD1. The germline CDR1 and CDR2 sequences are LNHDA and SQIVND (reference sequence). CDR3 length: 14 amino acids. The V and J ends lost 7 bases and 6 bases, in that order; junction bases with no gene match: 7. The CDR3 nucleotides read TGTGCCAGTAAAAGGACAGGGGATTCCAATGAGCAGTTCTTC. Amino acids: CASKRTGDSNEQFF.